These 17 T cell receptor beta chains came from one sample sequenced in a study of a mutant IDH1 vaccine in newly diagnosed glioma (dated by TCRdb to the early 2020s). These TCRs are of unknown antigen specificity. Receptors were amplified or captured by the immunoSEQ multiplex PCR assay. The clones in this table, taken by TCRdb from immuneACCESS, are in-frame only. Not every clone is retained; where verified, under half of the shortfall comes from an unresolved V gene, and the cause of the rest is unknown. The sample data list about 64,000 clones, and roughly 83% of these were observed just once. Of the sample, roughly 9.5% is held by the ten largest clones. The time point label on this specimen signifies: week 11, during vaccination. Each vaccine dose was 300 ug of a 20-mer mutant IDH1 peptide in Montanide, given subcutaneously with topical imiquimod. Sample: PBMCs, taken from a glioma patient whose treatment included an IDH1 peptide vaccine. The receptors stem from a woman in her forties or fifties with glioma.

The table lists this clone with a count of one. The rearrangement joins TRBV5-1 to TRBJ1-5; a possible D gene is TRBD1 (5 bases). Per the germline V gene, CDR1 is SGHRS and CDR2 is YFSETQ. With 5 bases removed from V and 1 base from J, the gap between germline ends came to 7 bases. The CDR3 has 13 amino acids. CDR3 residues: CASSRGSNQPQHF. In nucleotides, the CDR3 is TGCGCCAGCAGTCGGGGGAGCAATCAGCCCCAGCATTTT.

The chain employs TRBV27 and TRBJ2-3, with 7 bases aligning to TRBD1. Germline CDR1 is MNHEY and CDR2 is SMNVEV (reference sequence). This CDR3 has 14 amino acids. The V gene end was trimmed by 5 bases and the J gene end by 1 base; junction bases not matched to a gene: 3. The CDR3 region is CASSLGTGTDTQYF. The CDR3, as DNA: TGTGCCAGCAGTCTGGGGACAGGCACAGATACGCAGTATTTT.

The CDR3 loop reads CASSPSGQGLLNEQFF. The CDR3 DNA reads as TGTGCCAGCTCACCTTCGGGACAGGGCCTCCTAAATGAGCAGTTCTTC. This rearrangement joins TRBV18 to TRBJ2-1, with 9 bases matching TRBD1. This CDR3 contains 16 residues. CDR1 KGHSH and CDR2 LQKENI come from the germline V gene. Trimming took 3 bases from V and 7 from J; bases not matched to a gene: 10.

This chain connects TRBV5-1 to TRBJ1-1; a weak D match, TRBD1 (5 bases). V lost 0 bases and J lost 4, with 10 bases in between. The CDR3 consists of 14 residues. Germline loops: CDR1 SGHRS, CDR2 YFSETQ. In DNA form, the CDR3 reads TGCGCCAGCAGCTTGGAGGGTGGGGCCACTGAAGCTTTCTTT. Its translation: CASSLEGGATEAFF.

The genes are TRBV19 and TRBJ1-1; 8 bases map to TRBD1. Per the germline V gene, CDR1 is LNHDA and CDR2 is SQIVND (reference sequence). Trimming took 5 bases from V and 10 from J; bases not matched to a gene: 21. The CDR3 length is 17 residues. CDR3 protein: CASSWGPSTGGTSGAFF. Written as DNA, the CDR3 is TGTGCCAGTAGTTGGGGCCCATCTACAGGGGGAACGTCGGGAGCTTTCTTT. The full variable domain, in which reference TRBV19 and TRBJ1-1 provide the parts outside the CDR3, is DGGITQSPKYLFRKEGQNVTLSCEQNLNHDAMYWYRQDPGQGLRLIYYSQIVNDFQKGDIAEGYSVSREKKESFPLTVTSAQKNPTAFYLCASSWGPSTGGTSGAFFGQGTRLTVV.

This clone has more than one count but fewer than ten. The gene calls are TRBV19 and TRBJ1-1; D unresolved. V gave up 5 bases and J gave up 1 base, with 5 bases separating them. From germline, CDR1 is LNHDA and CDR2 SQIVND (reference sequence). The CDR3 extends over 12 amino acids. The CDR3 nucleotides read TGTGCCAGTAGTGCGGGGAACACTGAAGCTTTCTTT. Translated: CASSAGNTEAFF.

This chain joins TRBV6-6 and TRBJ2-7, with D uncertain. Germline V gene data show CDR1 as MNHNY and CDR2 as SVGAGI (reference sequence). V shed 6 bases and J shed 4 bases, with 13 bases lying between them. The CDR3 has 13 residues. CDR3 sequence reads: CASSPDTEYEQYF. The DNA for the CDR3 is TGTGCCAGCAGCCCCGACACGGAGTACGAGCAGTACTTC.

A few counts support this clone. CDR3 DNA sequence: TGTGCCAGCAGTGCGATTGCCGGGACAGGGCAAGAGACCCAGTACTTC. This codes for CASSAIAGTGQETQYF. This chain connects TRBV6-1 to TRBJ2-5; TRBD1 matches at 9 bases. The CDR3 runs 16 residues. Germline CDR1 and CDR2: MNHNS and SASEGT. V lost 4 bases to trimming and J lost 2 bases; unmatched junction nucleotides: 8.

The chain recombines TRBV6-1 with TRBJ1-3; D not resolved. This CDR3 has 15 residues. Germline assignment: CDR1 MNHNS and CDR2 SASEGT. Trimming took off 2 bases at V and 0 bases at J, with 8 bases between the two ends. CDR3 DNA sequence: TGTGCCAGCAGTGAATCCGGGAACTCTGGAAACACCATATATTTT. Translated: CASSESGNSGNTIYF.

The chain uses TRBV4-2 and TRBJ1-5; D gene ambiguous. CDR1 and CDR2 from the germline V gene are LGHNA and YNFKEQ. V dropped 5 bases and J dropped 1 base, with 15 bases sitting between them. The CDR3 covers 16 residues. Here the CDR3 reads CASSSGEGGSNQPQHF. The CDR3 DNA reads as TGTGCCAGCAGCTCCGGTGAGGGCGGGAGCAATCAGCCCCAGCATTTT.

The chain's CDR3 is CASSSRGGYTF. The DNA of the CDR3 is TGTGCCAGCAGCTCCAGGGGTGGCTACACCTTC. V gene TRBV13 combines with J gene TRBJ1-2; TRBD1 is a possible D gene (6 bases). The germline gives CDR1 PRHDT, CDR2 FYEKMQ (reference sequence). Between the trimmed V and J ends, which lost 4 bases and 7 bases, there was a span of 7 bases. This CDR3 spans 11 amino acids. Full variable domain (remainder filled in from reference TRBV13 and TRBJ1-2): AAGVIQSPRHLIKEKRETATLKCYPIPRHDTVYWYQQGPGQDPQFLISFYEKMQSDKGSIPDRFSAQQFSDYHSELNMSSLELGDSALYFCASSSRGGYTFGSGTRLTVV.

There are a few counts of this clone. This rearrangement joins TRBV30 to TRBJ1-4; D gene unclear. Germline V gene lookup returns CDR1 GTSNPN and CDR2 SVGIG (reference sequence). The CDR3 extends over 11 amino acids. The ends were cut back, 0 bases at V and 8 bases at J, with 4 bases in the middle. The CDR3 spells CAWSVREKLFF. As DNA, the CDR3 is TGTGCCTGGAGTGTACGAGAAAAACTGTTTTTT. Combining the CDR3 with reference TRBV30 and TRBJ1-4 gives the whole variable domain SQTIHQWPATLVQPVGSPLSLECTVEGTSNPNLYWYRQAAGRGLQLLFYSVGIGQISSEVPQNLSASRPQDRQFILSSKKLLLSDSGFYLCAWSVREKLFFGSGTQLSVL.

V usage is TRBV6-4 and J usage is TRBJ1-1; perhaps TRBD1 as D (5 bases). Per the germline V gene, CDR1 is MRHNA and CDR2 is SNTAGT. The CDR3 runs to 15 residues. V lost 5 bases and J 5 bases, leaving 18 bases between the germline ends. CDR3 sequence (DNA): TGTGCCAGCAGTTGGATCAGGGACCCCTCTACTGAAGCTTTCTTT. Its translation is CASSWIRDPSTEAFF.

The chain joins TRBV28 to TRBJ2-1, with a weak D call TRBD1 (5 bases). Germline CDR1 reads MDHEN; CDR2 reads SYDVKM. The V gene lost 6 bases and the J gene lost 4 bases, with 16 bases spanning the gap. The CDR3 spans 15 residues. CDR3 region: CASSPAQGLYNEQFF. The CDR3 DNA follows: TGTGCCAGCAGCCCCGCCCAGGGTCTATACAATGAGCAGTTCTTC.

V gene TRBV9 combines with J gene TRBJ1-1; 10 bases are a match to TRBD1. CDR1 is SGDLS and CDR2 is YYNGEE in the germline V gene. The CDR3 extends over 15 amino acids. J gave up 5 bases and V 2 bases, and 6 bases lay outside the gene matches. CDR3 protein: CASSVTDRGRTEAFF. The CDR3 DNA reads as TGTGCCAGCAGCGTGACCGACAGGGGGCGAACTGAAGCTTTCTTT. Drawing the rest from reference TRBV9 and TRBJ1-1, the complete variable domain is DSGVTQTPKHLITATGQRVTLRCSPRSGDLSVYWYQQSLDQGLQFLIQYYNGEERAKGNILERFSAQQFPDLHSELNLSSLELGDSALYFCASSVTDRGRTEAFFGQGTRLTVV.

The genes are TRBV29-1 and TRBJ2-3; D is tentatively TRBD1 or TRBD2 (5 bases each). Germline CDR1 reads SQVTM; CDR2 reads ANQGSEA. V lost 1 base, J lost 3 bases, and 8 bases lay in between. The CDR3 consists of 13 residues. CDR3 sequence reads: CSVEGGRTDTQYF. In nucleotides, the CDR3 is TGCAGCGTTGAAGGGGGACGGACAGATACGCAGTATTTT.

The chain combines TRBV5-4 with TRBJ2-2, with a weak D call TRBD2 (7 bases). Germline-derived CDR1 and CDR2 are SGHNT and YYREEE (reference sequence). V was shortened by 6 bases and J by 5 bases, with 17 bases between the two germline ends. The CDR3 runs 15 residues. CDR3 sequence (DNA): TGTGCCAGCACTCTCGCGGGGGCGGGGACCGGGGAGCTGTTTTTT. Translating gives CASTLAGAGTGELFF.